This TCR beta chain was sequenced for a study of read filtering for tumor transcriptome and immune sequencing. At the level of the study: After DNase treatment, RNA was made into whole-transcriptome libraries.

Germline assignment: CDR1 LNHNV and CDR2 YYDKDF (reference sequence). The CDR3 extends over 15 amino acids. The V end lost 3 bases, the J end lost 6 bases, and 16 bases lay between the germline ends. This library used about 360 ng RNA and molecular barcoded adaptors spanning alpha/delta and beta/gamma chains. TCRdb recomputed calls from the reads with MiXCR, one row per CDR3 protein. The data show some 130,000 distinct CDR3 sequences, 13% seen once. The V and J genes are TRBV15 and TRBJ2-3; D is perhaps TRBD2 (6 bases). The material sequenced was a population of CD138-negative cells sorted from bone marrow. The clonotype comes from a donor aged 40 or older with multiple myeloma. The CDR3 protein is CATSSLPGLADTQYF. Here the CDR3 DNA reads TGTGCCACCAGCAGCCTGCCGGGACTGGCGGATACGCAGTATTTT.